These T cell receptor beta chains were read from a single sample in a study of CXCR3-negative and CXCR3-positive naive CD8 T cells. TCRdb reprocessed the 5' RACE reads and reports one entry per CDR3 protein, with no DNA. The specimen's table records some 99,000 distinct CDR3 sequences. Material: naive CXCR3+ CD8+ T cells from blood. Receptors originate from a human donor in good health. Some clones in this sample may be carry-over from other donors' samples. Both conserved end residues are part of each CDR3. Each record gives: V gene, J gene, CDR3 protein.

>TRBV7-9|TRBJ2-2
CASSLVVRSTGELFF
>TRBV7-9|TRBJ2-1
CASSLVGRIPDNEQFF
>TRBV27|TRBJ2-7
CASSPVPTGANYEQYF
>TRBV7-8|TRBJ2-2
CASSLQGARSTGELFF
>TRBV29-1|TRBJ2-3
CSVPGVYTDTQYF
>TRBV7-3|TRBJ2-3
CASSLGLVSTDTQYF
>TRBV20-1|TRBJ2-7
CSAMTWTGDVEQYF
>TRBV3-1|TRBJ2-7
CASSQEGQERSYEQYF
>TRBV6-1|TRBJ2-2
CASGLIWGELFF
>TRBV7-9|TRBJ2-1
CASSLEGLISPGHNEQFF
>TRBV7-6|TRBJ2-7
CASSSTTGSEQYF
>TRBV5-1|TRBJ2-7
CASSLPSGGHYEQYF
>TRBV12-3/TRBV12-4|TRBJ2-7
CASSLTSGSLYEQYF
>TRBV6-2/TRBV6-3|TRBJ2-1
CASSYGPGGYNEQFF
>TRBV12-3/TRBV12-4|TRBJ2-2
CASSGQNTGELFF
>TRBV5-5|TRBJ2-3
CASSLVLGENTQYF
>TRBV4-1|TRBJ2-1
CASSQDRTVGNEQFF
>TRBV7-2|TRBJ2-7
CASSVLAGGFRSYEQYF
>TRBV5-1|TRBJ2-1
CASSLAFGGLAGGLTYNEQFF
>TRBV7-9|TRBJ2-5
CASSHFGGETQYF
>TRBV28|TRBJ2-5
CASSFLQNLQETQYF
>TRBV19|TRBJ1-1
CASTAGFPNTEAFF
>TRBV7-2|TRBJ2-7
CASSLALLGTFEQYF
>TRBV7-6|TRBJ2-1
CASSLPRNEQFF
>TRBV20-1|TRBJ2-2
CSARDMLGQGFADTGELFF
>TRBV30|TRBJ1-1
CAWIDKTDMNTEAFF
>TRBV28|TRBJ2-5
CASSSVAGKEVTQYF
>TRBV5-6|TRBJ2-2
CASSLYSGELFF
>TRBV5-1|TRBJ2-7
CASSLYSGPYEQYF
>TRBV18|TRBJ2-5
CASSPPLGPGEETQYF
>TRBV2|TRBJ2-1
CAYSDRVEQFF
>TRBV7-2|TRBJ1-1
CASSSHFTENTEAFF
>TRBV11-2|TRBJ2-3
CASSFGPTKYTDTQYF
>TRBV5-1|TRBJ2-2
CASSVPLGTENTGELFF
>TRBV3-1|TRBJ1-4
CASSQDLPWTTNEKLFF
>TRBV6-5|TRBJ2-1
CASSYKSWPGAGSPNEQFF
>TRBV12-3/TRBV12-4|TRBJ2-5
CASSFGRDQYF